Below are 31 T cell receptor beta chains sequenced from a single sample in a study of CD8 T cells in ankylosing spondylitis. TCRdb fed the 5' RACE reads into MiXCR, producing one record per CDR3 protein. Of 250,000 to 300,000 distinct CDR3 sequences in the sample, around 18% were seen once. Material: blood, either unsorted or a sorted T cell fraction (not recorded which). These receptors came from a male donor with ankylosing spondylitis or in good health (not recorded which).

The V gene is TRBV12-3 or TRBV12-4, the J gene TRBJ2-5, with D uncertain. Trimming shortened V by 2 bases and J by 1 base, and 8 bases separated the two germline ends. This CDR3 spans 14 amino acids. CDR3 DNA: TGTGCCAGCAGTTTATCAGCGATCCAAGAGACCCAGTACTTC. Protein sequence: CASSLSAIQETQYF.

This sequence joins TRBV6-1 and TRBJ2-3, with a tentative D call TRBD1 (5 bases). Germline V lookup: CDR1 MNHNS, CDR2 SASEGT. Trimming left V 6 bases short and J 2 bases short, with 15 bases between. The CDR3 consists of 15 residues. CDR3 in DNA: TGTGCCAGCAGCCGCCTAGGGGCTCCCACAGATACGCAGTATTTT. This codes for CASSRLGAPTDTQYF.

This clonotype was observed a handful of times. The chain links TRBV6-1 to TRBJ1-6; D ambiguous. CDR1 is MNHNS and CDR2 is SASEGT in the germline V gene. The V gene lost 6 bases and the J gene lost 3 bases, with 6 bases spanning the gap. The CDR3 extends over 13 amino acids. Here the CDR3 DNA reads TGTGCCAGCAGGGACTACTATAATTCACCCCTCCACTTT. The encoded protein is CASRDYYNSPLHF.

The chain has TRBV5-1 and TRBJ2-3; possibly TRBD2 for D (5 bases). The V gene lost 0 bases and the J gene lost 5 bases, with 10 bases spanning the gap. This CDR3 is 14 amino acids long. From germline, CDR1 is SGHRS and CDR2 YFSETQ. CDR3 DNA: TGCGCCAGCAGCTTGGCCCGGGGAGTAGATACGCAGTATTTT. This gives the protein CASSLARGVDTQYF.

This clonotype came up a few times. The rearrangement links TRBV20-1 to TRBJ1-4; TRBD1 aligns across 7 bases. From germline, CDR1 is DFQATT and CDR2 SNEGSKA (reference sequence). This CDR3 has 14 amino acids. The V and J ends lost 3 bases and 8 bases, in that order; junction bases with no gene match: 9. CDR3 residues: CSARRGRRSEKLFF. For the CDR3, the DNA is TGCAGTGCTAGGAGGGGGCGCCGTTCAGAAAAACTGTTTTTT.

The gene calls are TRBV3-1 and TRBJ1-6; unclear D gene. Trimming stripped 0 bases from V and 11 bases from J, with 14 bases between. CDR1 LGHDT and CDR2 YNNKEL come from the germline V gene (reference sequence). The length of the CDR3 is 15 residues. In nucleotides, the CDR3 is TGTGCCAGCAGCCAAGATGACACAATACTAGCACCCCTCCACTTT. It encodes CASSQDDTILAPLHF.

The CDR3 protein is CASSFYLGGADTQYF. CDR3 DNA sequence: TGTGCCAGCAGCTTCTATTTGGGAGGGGCAGATACGCAGTATTTT. The chain combines TRBV5-6 with TRBJ2-3, with 7 positions matching TRBD2. This CDR3 spans 15 amino acids. CDR1 and CDR2 (germline): SGHDT, YYEEEE. The ends lost 2 bases at V and 4 bases at J; junction bases unmatched: 7.

The gene calls are TRBV12-3 or TRBV12-4 and TRBJ2-3, with TRBD2 matching 9 bases. Trimming took 1 base from V and 1 from J; bases not matched to a gene: 15. CDR3 length equals 20 residues. The DNA for the CDR3 is TGTGCCAGCAGTTTAGACGGGACACTCATAGCGGGGGATGGCACAGATACGCAGTATTTT. The encoded protein is CASSLDGTLIAGDGTDTQYF.

This clonotype occurred many times. The rearrangement joins TRBV12-3 or TRBV12-4 to TRBJ2-3; D not certain. The CDR3 extends over 15 amino acids. V was pared by 1 base and J by 2 bases, with 10 bases between. The DNA for the CDR3 is TGTGCCAGCAGTTTAGTAGCCGGATACACAGATACGCAGTATTTT. Residues: CASSLVAGYTDTQYF.

V gene TRBV15 combines with J gene TRBJ1-2; D is unresolved. CDR1 is LNHNV, CDR2 YYDKDF, per germline (reference sequence). The length of the CDR3 is 15 residues. Trimming left V 3 bases short and J 8 bases short, with 19 bases between. This CDR3 is CATSSGRFSSSGYTF. The CDR3, as DNA: TGTGCCACCAGCAGCGGCCGTTTTTCATCATCGGGCTACACCTTC. The complete variable domain, with remaining parts taken from reference TRBV15 and TRBJ1-2, reads DAMVIQNPRYQVTQFGKPVTLSCSQTLNHNVMYWYQQKSSQAPKLLFHYYDKDFNNEADTPDNFQSRRPNTSFCFLDIRSPGLGDTAMYLCATSSGRFSSSGYTFGSGTRLTVV.

The V and J genes are TRBV20-1 and TRBJ1-1; D ambiguous. The V and J ends lost 0 bases and 8 bases respectively, with 16 bases between them. This CDR3 is 14 amino acids long. CDR1 is DFQATT and CDR2 is SNEGSKA in the germline V gene (reference sequence). CDR3 protein: CSARDTGGHGEAFF. DNA for the CDR3: TGCAGTGCTAGAGATACGGGCGGCCATGGGGAAGCTTTCTTT.

The chain is built from TRBV4-2 and TRBJ2-7, with D possibly matching TRBD1 (5 bases). The germline gives CDR1 LGHNA, CDR2 YNFKEQ. With 4 bases removed from V and 2 bases from J, the gap between germline ends came to 9 bases. The CDR3 is made up of 13 amino acids. CDR3 region: CASSPRVPYEQYV. The DNA of the CDR3 is TGTGCCAGCAGCCCCAGGGTCCCCTACGAGCAGTACGTC.

The CDR3 nucleotides read TGTGCCAGCAGCGCCGGCGGACAGGCTAACTATGGCTACACCTTC. Its protein product is CASSAGGQANYGYTF. This chain uses TRBV9 with TRBJ1-2, with TRBD1 matching over 7 bases. The CDR3 length is 15 residues. Trimming removed 3 bases from V and 0 bases from J; junction bases left unmatched: 5. Germline V gives CDR1 SGDLS, CDR2 YYNGEE.

The table lists this clonotype with a few counts. V is TRBV12-3 or TRBV12-4 and J is TRBJ2-7; D gene unclear. The ends were cut back, 7 bases at V and 7 bases at J, with 14 bases in the middle. This CDR3 region has 12 residues. The CDR3 region is CASTQAHDEQYV. Written as DNA, the CDR3 is TGTGCCAGCACCCAAGCGCATGATGAGCAGTACGTC.

This chain connects TRBV3-1 to TRBJ2-2; 11 bases line up with TRBD2. There are 15 residues in the CDR3. From germline, CDR1 is LGHDT and CDR2 YNNKEL (reference sequence). J lost 6 bases, V lost 4 bases, and 4 bases had no gene match. This CDR3 is CASSLIAGGPGELFF. In nucleotides, the CDR3 is TGTGCCAGCAGCCTAATAGCGGGGGGGCCCGGGGAGCTGTTTTTT.

About this clonotype itself: A read error is possible here, since a much larger clone lies one base away. The chain couples TRBV6-5 to TRBJ2-2; tentative D call: TRBD1 (5 bases). The CDR3 totals 17 residues. In germline, CDR1 is MNHEY, CDR2 SVGAGI. In nucleotides, the CDR3 is TGTGCCAGCAGTCACTCGAAGGACAACGCGAACACCGGGGAGCTGTTTTTT. This encodes CASSHSKDNANTGELFF.

This clonotype was seen a handful of times. The chain uses TRBV28 and TRBJ1-1; D call uncertain. Germline CDR1 reads MDHEN; CDR2 reads SYDVKM. The length of the CDR3 is 14 residues. V was shortened by 8 bases and J by 2 bases, with 15 bases between the two germline ends. CDR3 loop: CASLNLRSNTEAFF. CDR3 sequence (DNA): TGTGCCAGCCTCAATCTACGGTCTAACACTGAAGCTTTCTTT.

The gene calls are TRBV12-3 or TRBV12-4 and TRBJ2-5, with TRBD2 as a possible D gene (6 bases). V was cut by 5 bases and J by 2 bases, with 18 bases left in between. The CDR3 covers 16 residues. The CDR3 sequence is CASSPLANDLQETQYF. In DNA, the CDR3 is TGTGCCAGCAGTCCGCTAGCGAATGACTTGCAAGAGACCCAGTACTTC.

J is TRBJ2-1 and V is TRBV5-1; 14 bases align to TRBD2. Germline V gene sequence: CDR1 SGHRS, CDR2 YFSETQ. J was trimmed by 10 bases and V by 0 bases; bases with no gene match: 6. The CDR3 loop spans 16 amino acids. The DNA for the CDR3 is TGCGCCAGCAGCTTGGAAGGGACTAGCGGGAGAAGGGAGCAGTTCTTC. Its translation: CASSLEGTSGRREQFF.

This clonotype was picked up a small number of times. V usage is TRBV20-1 and J usage is TRBJ2-2, with 11 positions matching TRBD1. CDR3 length: 15 residues. V was pared by 0 bases and J by 5 bases, with 2 bases of the junction left unmatched. Looked up from germline, CDR1 is DFQATT and CDR2 is SNEGSKA (reference sequence). CDR3 nucleotides: TGCAGTGCTAGAGAATGGGACAGGGGGACCGGGGAGCTGTTTTTT. The encoded protein is CSAREWDRGTGELFF.

This clonotype showed up just once. The rearrangement links TRBV27 to TRBJ2-1; 13 bases are shared with TRBD2. This CDR3 is built from 17 residues. Germline-derived CDR1 and CDR2 are MNHEY and SMNVEV (reference sequence). Trimming took 2 bases from V and 9 from J; bases not matched to a gene: 10. CDR3 bases: TGTGCCAGCAGTTTAGCGGCTGGACTAGCGGGAGTGGGTGAGCAGTTCTTC. Protein: CASSLAAGLAGVGEQFF.

The chain is built from TRBV12-3 or TRBV12-4 and TRBJ2-2, with 10 nucleotides matching TRBD2. The CDR3 spans 16 residues. V trimming: 0 bases; J trimming: 6 bases; junction bases outside the gene matches: 4. For the CDR3, the DNA is TGTGCCAGCAGTTTAGCTCTAGCGGGGGTGGCCGGGGAGCTGTTTTTT. Protein: CASSLALAGVAGELFF.

This clonotype was recorded a few times. The V and J genes are TRBV6-6 and TRBJ1-2; the D gene is possibly TRBD1 (6 bases). Per the germline V gene, CDR1 is MNHNY and CDR2 is SVGAGI (reference sequence). The CDR3 runs to 13 residues. Between the trimmed V and J ends, which lost 7 bases and 4 bases, there was a span of 13 bases. The DNA for the CDR3 is TGTGCCAGCACCCCTGGGGGGGCCTATGGCTACACCTTC. Its protein is CASTPGGAYGYTF.

This clonotype was counted only a few times. J is TRBJ2-2 and V is TRBV24-1, with TRBD1 identical over 8 bases. The CDR3 is 15 amino acids. Germline trimming cut 7 bases from V and 3 bases from J; bases unmatched to any gene: 6. Germline lookup yields CDR1 KGHDR and CDR2 SFDVKD. As DNA, the CDR3 is TGTGCCACCAGAGGGAAGGACAGGGACACCGGGGAGCTGTTTTTT. It encodes CATRGKDRDTGELFF.

This clonotype showed up just a few times. The V gene is TRBV5-1, the J gene TRBJ1-5, with 7 positions matching TRBD1. Germline-derived CDR1 and CDR2 are SGHRS and YFSETQ. CDR3 length: 15 amino acids. V gave up 3 bases and J gave up 0 bases; unmatched junction bases: 3. The CDR3 protein is CASSSTGDSNQPQHF. CDR3 in DNA: TGCGCCAGCAGCTCAACAGGGGATAGCAATCAGCCCCAGCATTTT.

This clonotype was counted ten times or more. The chain joins TRBV3-1 to TRBJ2-7; D may be TRBD1 (6 bases). The CDR3 is made up of 13 amino acids. V lost 1 base, J lost 6 bases, and 10 bases lay in between. Looked up from germline, CDR1 is LGHDT and CDR2 is YNNKEL (reference sequence). CDR3 sequence: CASSQAQGSEQYV. The DNA for the CDR3 is TGTGCCAGCAGCCAAGCACAGGGATCCGAGCAGTACGTC.

V is TRBV20-1 and J is TRBJ1-2; 7 nucleotides line up with TRBD1. V lost 4 bases, J lost 8 bases, and 10 bases stayed unmatched. Germline V gene lookup returns CDR1 DFQATT and CDR2 SNEGSKA (reference sequence). This CDR3 has 13 amino acids. The CDR3 region is CSATLDREEGYTF. The CDR3 DNA follows: TGCAGTGCTACTCTCGACAGGGAAGAGGGCTACACCTTC.

This clonotype has a handful of counts. This chain joins TRBV7-8 and TRBJ2-3; 9 positions match TRBD2. CDR1 is SGHVS and CDR2 is FQNEAQ in the germline V gene. V lost 5 bases and J lost 4; bases outside the gene matches: 22. There are 20 residues in the CDR3. The CDR3 coding sequence is TGTGCCAGCAGCAAACGGACTAGCGTAGGATTTAACACAAAGGCAGATACGCAGTATTTT. It encodes CASSKRTSVGFNTKADTQYF.

The table lists this clonotype with many counts. J is TRBJ2-1 and V is TRBV5-1; TRBD2 agrees at 8 bases. This CDR3 has 15 residues. With 1 base clipped from V and 4 bases from J, the junction kept 4 bases outside the gene matches. Germline assignment: CDR1 SGHRS and CDR2 YFSETQ. CDR3: CASSLLTSEYNEQFF. CDR3 in DNA: TGCGCCAGCAGCTTGTTGACTAGCGAATACAATGAGCAGTTCTTC.

Comments on this clonotype: The CDR3 end shows no conserved phenylalanine or tryptophan, and so a read error is likely. This chain uses TRBV12-3 or TRBV12-4 with TRBJ2-3; TRBD2 aligns across 14 bases. Trimming removed 5 bases from V and 3 bases from J; junction bases left unmatched: 1. This CDR3 region has 15 residues. CDR3 DNA: TGTGCCAGCAGTGGACTAGCGGGAGGTACAGATACGCAGTATTCT. Its translation is CASSGLAGGTDTQYS.

V usage is TRBV6-6 and J usage is TRBJ2-7, with D uncertain. CDR3 length: 12 amino acids. Germline V gene sequence: CDR1 MNHNY, CDR2 SVGAGI (reference sequence). Trimming removed 6 bases from V and 4 bases from J, with 10 bases in between. The CDR3 region has the DNA TGTGCCAGCAGCCAGGTCGGGTACGAGCAGTACGTC. This sequence encodes CASSQVGYEQYV.